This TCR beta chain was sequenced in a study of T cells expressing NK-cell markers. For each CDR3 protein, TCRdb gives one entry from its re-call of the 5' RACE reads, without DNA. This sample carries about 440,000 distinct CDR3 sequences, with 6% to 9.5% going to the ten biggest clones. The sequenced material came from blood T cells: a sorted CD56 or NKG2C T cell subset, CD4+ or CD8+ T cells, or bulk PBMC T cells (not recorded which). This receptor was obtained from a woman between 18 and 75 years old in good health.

The CDR3 reads CSAPRTSGGALNEQFF. This chain connects TRBV20-1 to TRBJ2-1; TCRdb reports TRBD2, a call that lacks DNA to check it against. The CDR3 extends over 16 amino acids. Germline CDR1 reads DFQATT; CDR2 reads SNEGSKA (reference sequence).